A single sample is the source of the 11 T cell receptor beta chains below, sequenced in a study of blood T cell repertoires in COVID-19 (TCRdb year 2020). Library preparation was by the immunoSEQ multiplex PCR assay. Held by TCRdb, this immuneACCESS table contains in-frame sequences only and omits some clones. Under half of the omission traces to an unresolved V gene where checked; the cause of the rest is unknown. This sample is represented by roughly 100,000 clones; roughly 90% of them were singletons. The ten most abundant clones make up over 15% of the sample. Sample: peripheral blood. The receptors were gathered from a woman older than 75 in a cohort sampled during active COVID-19.

The chain combines TRBV6-6 with TRBJ2-1; D may be TRBD2 (5 bases). This CDR3 comprises 11 residues. The ends were cut back, 7 bases at V and 12 bases at J, with 13 bases in the middle. Germline-derived CDR1 and CDR2 are MNHNY and SVGAGI (reference sequence). Here the CDR3 reads CASTNGIPQFF. CDR3 nucleotide sequence: TGTGCCAGCACCAACGGGATACCGCAGTTCTTC.

The chain links TRBV10-3 to TRBJ2-3; TRBD2 aligns across 12 bases. Germline lookup yields CDR1 ENHRY and CDR2 SYGVKD. The CDR3 sequence is 17 residues long. The junction had 5 bases not matched to a gene; V was cut back by 0 bases and J by 4 bases. CDR3: CAISESSRLAGADTQYF. Written as DNA, the CDR3 is TGTGCCATCAGTGAGTCGTCCCGACTAGCGGGAGCAGATACGCAGTATTTT.

The chain is built from TRBV14 and TRBJ2-1; possibly TRBD2 for D (6 bases). Germline-derived CDR1 and CDR2 are SGHDN and FVKESK. Deletions cut 5 bases from V and 2 bases from J, with 16 bases between. This CDR3 spans 16 amino acids. As DNA, the CDR3 is TGTGCCAGCAGCTCTTTAGGCGGGGTCACCTACAATGAGCAGTTCTTC. Translated: CASSSLGGVTYNEQFF.

This clone was counted a single time. This chain connects TRBV27 to TRBJ2-3; 8 bases map to TRBD1. This CDR3 comprises 16 residues. After removal of 4 bases from V and 2 bases from J, the junction contained 8 bases not matched to a gene. Germline-derived CDR1 and CDR2 are MNHEY and SMNVEV (reference sequence). The CDR3 here is CASSSTRDRPTDTQYF. CDR3 coding DNA: TGTGCCAGCAGTTCCACCCGGGACAGGCCCACAGATACGCAGTATTTT.

The rearrangement links TRBV10-2 to TRBJ2-1; 8 bases match TRBD2. The CDR3 extends over 16 amino acids. The junction had 11 bases not matched to a gene; V was cut back by 5 bases and J by 5 bases. The germline V gene encodes CDR1 WSHSY and CDR2 SAAADI. The DNA for the CDR3 is TGCGCCAGCAGTCGACCCCCGGGAGGGAAACACAATGAGCAGTTCTTC. It yields the protein CASSRPPGGKHNEQFF.

This chain links TRBV20-1 with TRBJ1-1; D gene uncertain. The CDR3 consists of 9 residues. Germline V gene sequence: CDR1 DFQATT, CDR2 SNEGSKA (reference sequence). The CDR3 nucleotides are TGCCTCCATAGAACCGAAGCTTTCTTT. It yields the protein CLHRTEAFF.

V usage is TRBV5-1 and J usage is TRBJ2-3; D might be TRBD2 (5 bases). The CDR3 has 15 amino acids. Germline V gene data show CDR1 as SGHRS and CDR2 as YFSETQ. V was trimmed by 0 bases and J by 0 bases, leaving 8 bases between them. CDR3 coding DNA: TGCGCCAGCAGCTTGGGGGGAGCTAGCACAGATACGCAGTATTTT. This sequence encodes CASSLGGASTDTQYF.

The chain links TRBV5-4 to TRBJ1-5; D is perhaps TRBD1 (5 bases). The CDR3 covers 14 residues. Germline CDR1 reads SGHNT; CDR2 reads YYREEE (reference sequence). Trimming stripped 0 bases from V and 6 bases from J, with 10 bases between. In DNA form, the CDR3 reads TGTGCCAGCAGCTTGGAAGGGGCCGGTCAGCCCCAGCATTTT. This encodes CASSLEGAGQPQHF.

The chain combines TRBV5-1 with TRBJ2-5, with 10 bases lining up with TRBD1. With V trimmed by 3 bases and J by 5 bases, 4 bases remained unmatched. The CDR3 consists of 14 residues. CDR1 and CDR2 from the germline V gene are SGHRS and YFSETQ. CDR3 amino acids: CASSWTGGRETQYF. The CDR3 bases are TGCGCCAGCAGCTGGACAGGGGGGCGTGAGACCCAGTACTTC. The whole variable domain, remainder taken from reference TRBV5-1 and TRBJ2-5, is KAGVTQTPRYLIKTRGQQVTLSCSPISGHRSVSWYQQTPGQGLQFLFEYFSETQRNKGNFPGRFSGRQFSNSRSEMNVSTLELGDSALYLCASSWTGGRETQYFGPGTRLLVL.

The chain combines TRBV2 with TRBJ1-2; D may be TRBD1 (6 bases). Per the germline V gene, CDR1 is SNHLY and CDR2 is FYNNEI. Trimming cost V 3 bases and J 3 bases, with 11 bases left between them. This CDR3 is built from 14 residues. The CDR3 nucleotides read TGTGCCAGCAGTGACTCACAGGGCCACTATGGCTACACCTTC. As protein: CASSDSQGHYGYTF.

As to this clone: The sample carries other DNA sequences with the same CDR3. The chain recombines TRBV5-1 with TRBJ2-5, with 10 nucleotides matching TRBD1. The length of the CDR3 is 13 residues. V lost 7 bases, J lost 5 bases, and 5 bases stayed unmatched. Germline V gene lookup returns CDR1 SGHRS and CDR2 YFSETQ. CDR3 amino acids: CASRGQGRETQYF. As DNA, the CDR3 is TGCGCCAGCCGGGGACAGGGGAGGGAGACCCAGTACTTC.